This is a list of T cell receptor beta chains from one sample in a study of OX40 agonist ivuxolimab in advanced cancers. Measured with immunoSEQ multiplex PCR; TCRdb has only the in-frame clones, and not every one. The data contain some 77,000 clones, approximately 85% of them singletons. The sample was CD4+ or CD8+ T cells sorted from blood, taken in a trial of the OX40 agonist ivuxolimab. Receptors originate from an adult with an advanced solid tumor such as melanoma, head and neck, liver or kidney cancer. The CDR3 runs from the conserved cysteine through the conserved F or W. A D gene is named only where the DNA matches it firmly. Size values are once, few and many counts, or a class for expanded clones, and some rows have none.

d_gene,v_gene,j_gene,abundance,CDR3aa,CDR3nt
.,TRBV7-9,TRBJ2-7,.,CASSSDGSSYEQYF,TGTGCCAGCAGTTCCGACGGGAGCTCCTACGAGCAGTACTTC
TRBD1,TRBV7-6,TRBJ2-3,.,CASSPGGSGTDTQYF,TGTGCCAGCAGCCCAGGGGGCTCCGGCACAGATACGCAGTATTTT
TRBD1,TRBV7-2,TRBJ2-3,.,CASSSIGTGGTDTQYF,TGTGCCAGCAGCTCCATCGGGACAGGGGGCACAGATACGCAGTATTTT
.,TRBV6-6,TRBJ2-5,.,CASSLQETQYF,TGTGCCAGCAGTCTCCAAGAGACCCAGTACTTC
.,TRBV19,TRBJ2-7,.,CASSIQADRFEQYF,TGTGCCAGTAGTATTCAAGCGGACCGCTTCGAGCAGTACTTC
.,TRBV18,TRBJ2-7,once,CASSPGRDYEQYF,TGTGCCAGCTCACCCGGCAGGGACTACGAGCAGTACTTC
.,TRBV11-2,TRBJ2-7,.,CASSLSGTLPYEQYF,TGTGCCAGCAGCTTATCGGGGACTTTACCCTACGAGCAGTACTTC
.,TRBV7-3,TRBJ2-1,few,CASSLQAASYNEQFF,TGTGCCAGCAGCTTACAAGCGGCCTCCTACAATGAGCAGTTCTTC
TRBD2,TRBV6-4,TRBJ2-3,.,CASSDVTSGGLGLTDTQYF,TGTGCCAGCAGTGACGTGACTAGCGGGGGACTAGGCCTCACAGATACGCAGTATTTT
.,TRBV6-5,TRBJ2-5,once,CASRRTVLETQYF,TGTGCCAGCAGGCGGACAGTCTTGGAGACCCAGTACTTC
.,TRBV7-2,TRBJ1-1,.,CASSSYPSLRTEAFF,TGTGCCAGCAGCTCCTATCCGTCTTTGAGGACTGAAGCTTTCTTT
TRBD2,TRBV10-1,TRBJ2-3,.,CASSEGQREGLYTQYF,TGCGCCAGCAGTGAGGGGCAGCGGGAGGGCCTGTATACGCAGTATTTT
.,TRBV13,TRBJ2-2,.,CASSLGHSNTGELFF,TGTGCCAGCAGCTTAGGACACTCGAACACCGGGGAGCTGTTTTTT
.,TRBV10-2,TRBJ1-2,.,CASEPSGLNGYTF,TGCGCCAGCGAACCGTCTGGGTTAAATGGCTACACCTTC
.,TRBV28,TRBJ1-3,.,CASSSTGFSGNTIYF,TGTGCCAGCAGCTCCACGGGCTTTTCTGGAAACACCATATATTTT